This TCR beta chain was recovered during a study of T cells in Graves' hyperthyroidism and ophthalmopathy (dated by TCRdb to between 2018 and 2020). Some background on the complete study: Peripheral blood was collected at initial diagnosis, before any treatment. Prospective prediction of ophthalmopathy was tested in an independent validation cohort of some 19 hyperthyroidism patients and 15 to 17 patients who later progressed to ophthalmopathy. The paper describes TCR Vbeta CDR3 sequencing of 140 or so peripheral blood samples, made up of about 40 ophthalmopathy patients, roughly 80 hyperthyroidism patients and around 17 progressor patients. In roughly six Graves' hyperthyroidism patients, the study also compared T-cell repertoires from thyroid tissue with T-cell repertoires from blood. To identify distinguishing TCR V-J signatures, a discovery cohort of 95 to 100 patients was used, comprising 43 with Graves' ophthalmopathy and approximately 58 with stable Graves' hyperthyroidism. After blood sampling, hyperthyroidism patients were treated with methimazole at a starting dose of 30 mg daily, and ophthalmopathy patients were treated with high-dose intravenous methylprednisolone. The 75 to 100 discovery patients were divided at random into training and test sets in a 7:3 ratio.

Remarks on this clonotype: The antigen it binds to is not known. No base qualities exist here, and no much larger clone lies one base off it.

In the ophthalmopathy patients, disease was moderately to severely active, with a Clinical Activity Score of 3 or more, a NOSPECS grade of 4 or more, and a duration of less than 3 months. Patients with uncontrolled infections, other autoimmune diseases, pregnancy or lactation were excluded. Diagnoses relied on clinical symptoms, serum thyroxine and TRAb, thyroid ultrasound and orbital computed tomography. PBMCs were isolated from about 10 ml of fresh peripheral blood by Ficoll-Paque density gradient centrifugation. Total RNA was extracted using Trizol reagent, and RNA quality was assessed on an Agilent 2100 Bioanalyzer. General findings and caveats noted by the study authors: Most expanded thyroid clonotypes (frequency above 0.001) were also detected in blood, a finding suggesting that blood repertoires may reflect thyroid immune responses. A 13 V-J signature model separated ophthalmopathy from stable hyperthyroidism, with 87.88% sensitivity and roughly 81% specificity in cross-validation and 80%/75% in testing. Sample size was not statistically predetermined, and investigators were not blinded to group allocation. In validation, the model predicted progression to ophthalmopathy with approximately 69% sensitivity and 72% to 75% specificity, a median of about six months before onset.

The TCR beta CDR3 regions were amplified from RNA transcripts. The TCR CDR3 was subjected to a first round of RT-PCR using the HTBI primer set and the Qiagen OneStep RT-PCR kit. A second multiplex PCR round built the libraries, followed by size selection and purification. Sequencing of the libraries was done on an Illumina HiSeq2000 using paired-end 100 bp reads. The study's own analysis went as follows. SOAPnuke was used to process the raw data, throwing out any read that contained adapters or uncalled bases, had a mean Phred below 15, or lacked an exact constant-primer or identifier match. COPE v1.2.5 was used to merge the high-quality paired reads, and each unique nucleotide sequence was defined as a clonotype. MiTCR v1.1 was used to align clonotypes to the IMGT TRBV, TRBD and TRBJ reference segments. Analysis was restricted to V-J combinations with a frequency above 0.0001, which covered roughly 99% of repertoires. A TCS score was defined as the ratio of F50 (clonal expansion) to E x V (chaos), with BLOSUM62-based TCRdist applied between CDR3 peptides within each V-J. Welch's t-statistics and random forest reduced roughly 530 V-J features to 10 to 15, which were used in a naive Bayes classifier (R e1071). TCRdb applied fastp at Q25 and MiXCR to the public reads, then kept only in-frame beta chains. CDR3 protein sequences are deduplicated, and each keeps its most common genes and DNA. The V and J calls and clone size come from TCRdb's table, not from the authors' own analysis. For this sample the table gives roughly 640,000 distinct CDR3 sequences, of which around 16% were detected only once. The leading ten clones occupy less than 3.5% of the sample.

This TCR was recovered from a woman aged 40 to 50 with Graves' ophthalmopathy. Sequences were obtained from blood.

The CDR3 here reads CASSLEAPRDSPLHF. In nucleotides, the sequence is TGCGCCAGCAGCTTGGAGGCCCCACGGGATTCACCCCTCCACTTT. This sequence uses TRBV5-1 and TRBJ1-6; the D gene remains uncertain. The germline V gene gives CDR1 as SGHRS and CDR2 as YFSETQ. V is reduced by 0 bases and J by 8 bases, leaving a spacing of 12 bases between them. The CDR3 numbers 15 residues from cysteine through phenylalanine. Of the read, only the CDR3 DNA is kept; its 45 bases are in frame from base 1.